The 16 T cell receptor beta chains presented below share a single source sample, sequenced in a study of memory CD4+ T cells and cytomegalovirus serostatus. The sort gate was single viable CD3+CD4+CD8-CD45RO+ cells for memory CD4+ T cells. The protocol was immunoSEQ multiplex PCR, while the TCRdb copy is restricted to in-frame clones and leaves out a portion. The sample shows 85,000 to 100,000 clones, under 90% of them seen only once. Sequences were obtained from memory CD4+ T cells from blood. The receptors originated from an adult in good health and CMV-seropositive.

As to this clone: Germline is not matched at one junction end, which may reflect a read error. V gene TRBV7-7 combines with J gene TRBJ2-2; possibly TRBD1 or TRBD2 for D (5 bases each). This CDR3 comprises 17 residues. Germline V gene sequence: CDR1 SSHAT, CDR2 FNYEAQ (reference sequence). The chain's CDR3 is CASSPGGPKGNTGEWFF. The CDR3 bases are TGTGCTAGCAGCCCAGGAGGCCCCAAGGGGAACACCGGGGAGTGGTTTTTT. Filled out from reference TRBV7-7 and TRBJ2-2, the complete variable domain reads GAGVSQSPRYKVTKRGQDVTLRCDPISSHATLYWYQQALGQGPEFLTYFNYEAQPDKSGLPSDRFSAERPEGSISTLTIQRTEQRDSAMYRCASSPGGPKGNTGEWFFGEGSRLTVL.

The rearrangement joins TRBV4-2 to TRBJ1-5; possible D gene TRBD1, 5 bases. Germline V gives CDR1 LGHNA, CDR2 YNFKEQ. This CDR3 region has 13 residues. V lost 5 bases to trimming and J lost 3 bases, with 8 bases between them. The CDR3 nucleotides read TGTGCCAGCAGCTCAGGGTACAATCAGCCCCAGCATTTT. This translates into CASSSGYNQPQHF.

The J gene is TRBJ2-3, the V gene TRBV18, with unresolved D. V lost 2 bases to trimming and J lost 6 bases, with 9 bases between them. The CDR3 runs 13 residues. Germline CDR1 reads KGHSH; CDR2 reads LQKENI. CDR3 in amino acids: CASSPRSQDTQYF. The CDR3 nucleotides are TGTGCCAGCTCACCAAGGTCGCAGGATACGCAGTATTTT.

The CDR3 DNA is TGTGCCAGCAGTTTATCCCCCGGGACTAGCGGGAGAGATACGCAGTATTTT. Amino acids: CASSLSPGTSGRDTQYF. The genes are TRBV27 and TRBJ2-3; 14 nucleotides agree with TRBD2. This CDR3 has 17 amino acids. V dropped 0 bases and J dropped 5; count of bases not matched to a gene: 4. Germline lookup yields CDR1 MNHEY and CDR2 SMNVEV (reference sequence).

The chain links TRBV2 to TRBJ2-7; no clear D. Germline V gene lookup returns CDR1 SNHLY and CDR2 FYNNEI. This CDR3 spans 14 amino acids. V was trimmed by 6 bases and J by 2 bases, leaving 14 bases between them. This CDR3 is CASRVNIETYEQYF. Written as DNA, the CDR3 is TGTGCCAGCAGGGTTAACATCGAAACCTACGAGCAGTACTTC.

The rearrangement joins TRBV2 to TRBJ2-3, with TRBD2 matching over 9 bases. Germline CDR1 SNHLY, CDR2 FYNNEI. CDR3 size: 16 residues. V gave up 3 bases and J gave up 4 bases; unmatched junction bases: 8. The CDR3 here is CASSDPSGTIADTQYF. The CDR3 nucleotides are TGTGCCAGCAGTGATCCTAGCGGGACTATCGCAGATACGCAGTATTTT. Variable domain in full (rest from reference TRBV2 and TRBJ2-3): EPEVTQTPSHQVTQMGQEVILRCVPISNHLYFYWYRQILGQKVEFLVSFYNNEISEKSEIFDDQFSVERPDGSNFTLKIRSTKLEDSAMYFCASSDPSGTIADTQYFGPGTRLTVL.

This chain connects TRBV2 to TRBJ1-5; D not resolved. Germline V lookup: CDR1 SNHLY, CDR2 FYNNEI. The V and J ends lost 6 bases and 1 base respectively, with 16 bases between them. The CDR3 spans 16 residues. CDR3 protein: CASSKEDGRSNQPQHF. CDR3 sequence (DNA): TGTGCCAGCAGCAAAGAGGACGGTAGGAGCAATCAGCCCCAGCATTTT.

The CDR3, as DNA: TGTGCCAGCAGCTTGTTTAGCGGGAGCTCCTACAATGAGCAGTTCTTC. It encodes CASSLFSGSSYNEQFF. The chain joins TRBV5-8 to TRBJ2-1, with 9 bases that match TRBD2. The CDR3 runs 16 residues. From germline, CDR1 is SGHTS and CDR2 YDEGEE. V lost 1 base and J lost 0; bases outside the gene matches: 2. The complete variable domain, with remaining parts taken from reference TRBV5-8 and TRBJ2-1, reads EAGVTQSPTHLIKTRGQQATLRCSPISGHTSVYWYQQALGLGLQFLLWYDEGEERNRGNFPPRFSGRQFPNYSSELNVNALELEDSALYLCASSLFSGSSYNEQFFGPGTRLTVL.

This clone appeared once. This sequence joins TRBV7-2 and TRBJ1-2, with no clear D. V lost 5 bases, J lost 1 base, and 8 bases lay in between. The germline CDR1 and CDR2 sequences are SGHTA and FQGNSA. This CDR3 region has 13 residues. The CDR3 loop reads CASSHGVNYGYTF. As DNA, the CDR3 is TGTGCCAGCAGCCACGGAGTTAACTATGGCTACACCTTC.

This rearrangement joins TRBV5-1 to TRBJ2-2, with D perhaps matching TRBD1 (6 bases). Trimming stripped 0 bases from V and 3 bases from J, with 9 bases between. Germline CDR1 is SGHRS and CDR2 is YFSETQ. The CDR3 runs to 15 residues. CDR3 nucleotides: TGCGCCAGCAGCTTGGTAGGGGGAGACACCGGGGAGCTGTTTTTT. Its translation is CASSLVGGDTGELFF. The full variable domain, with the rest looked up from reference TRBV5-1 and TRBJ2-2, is KAGVTQTPRYLIKTRGQQVTLSCSPISGHRSVSWYQQTPGQGLQFLFEYFSETQRNKGNFPGRFSGRQFSNSRSEMNVSTLELGDSALYLCASSLVGGDTGELFFGEGSRLTVL.

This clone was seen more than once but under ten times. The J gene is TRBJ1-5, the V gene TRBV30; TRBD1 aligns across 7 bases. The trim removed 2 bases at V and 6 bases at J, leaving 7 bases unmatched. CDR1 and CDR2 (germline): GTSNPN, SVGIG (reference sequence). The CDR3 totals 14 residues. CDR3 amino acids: CAWSWDSRSQPQHF. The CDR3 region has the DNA TGTGCCTGGAGTTGGGACAGTCGGAGTCAGCCCCAGCATTTT.

Here the CDR3 reads CASSLGEQPQHF. CDR3 DNA: TGTGCCAGCAGTTTAGGGGAACAGCCCCAGCATTTT. The rearrangement uses TRBV28 and TRBJ1-5; no clear D. Looked up from germline, CDR1 is MDHEN and CDR2 is SYDVKM. With 2 bases removed from V and 7 bases from J, the gap between germline ends came to 6 bases. CDR3 length equals 12 residues.

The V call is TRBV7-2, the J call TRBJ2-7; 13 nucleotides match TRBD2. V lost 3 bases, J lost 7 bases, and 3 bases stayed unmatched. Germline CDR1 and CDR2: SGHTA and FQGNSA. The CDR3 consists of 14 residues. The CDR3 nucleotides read TGTGCCAGCAGCTTTACTAGCGGGAGGGGTGAGCAGTACTTC. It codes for CASSFTSGRGEQYF.

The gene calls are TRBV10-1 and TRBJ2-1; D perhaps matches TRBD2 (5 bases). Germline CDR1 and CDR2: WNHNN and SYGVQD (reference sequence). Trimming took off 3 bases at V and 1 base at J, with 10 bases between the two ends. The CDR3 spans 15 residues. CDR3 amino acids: CASSDEGQSYNEQFF. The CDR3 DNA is TGCGCCAGCAGTGATGAGGGCCAGTCCTACAATGAGCAGTTCTTC.

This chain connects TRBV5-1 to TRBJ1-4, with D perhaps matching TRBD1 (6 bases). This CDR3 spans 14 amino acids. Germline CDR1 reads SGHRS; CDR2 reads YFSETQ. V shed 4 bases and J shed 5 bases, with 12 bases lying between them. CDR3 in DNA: TGCGCCAGCAGCCCGGGGGGCAGAAATGAAAAACTGTTTTTT. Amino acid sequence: CASSPGGRNEKLFF.

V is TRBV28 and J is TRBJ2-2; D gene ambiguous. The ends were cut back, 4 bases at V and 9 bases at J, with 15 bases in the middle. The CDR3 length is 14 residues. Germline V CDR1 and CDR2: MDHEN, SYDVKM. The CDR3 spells CASSSTLSLRELFF. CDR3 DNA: TGTGCCAGCAGTTCGACCCTTTCGCTAAGGGAGCTGTTTTTT.